This is a list of T cell receptor beta chains from one sample in a study of CD8 T cells in Susac syndrome. TCRdb itself ran the immunoSEQ multiplex PCR reads through MiXCR, one entry per CDR3 protein. The data contain 150,000 or so distinct CDR3 sequences, 95% to 97% of them singletons. The source material was CD4+ T cells from PBMCs. The receptor set was obtained from a human donor with Susac syndrome. Both conserved end residues are part of each CDR3. The order of the fields is J gene, clone size, V gene, D gene, CDR3 protein, CDR3 DNA. The D gene is left open where the match is weak. The size of a clone is reported for some rows only, either as once, few or many, or as a class for expanded clones.

TRBJ2-1	.	TRBV5-1	.	CASSLAGLARSYNEQFF	TGCGCCAGCAGCTTGGCCGGACTTGCCCGGTCCTACAATGAGCAGTTCTTC
TRBJ2-5	.	TRBV24-1	TRBD2	CATSQEGLQETQYF	TGTGCCACCAGTCAAGAGGGACTACAAGAGACCCAGTACTTC
TRBJ2-7	.	TRBV29-1	.	CSGRDDLYEQYF	TGCAGCGGCCGGGACGATCTTTACGAGCAGTACTTC
TRBJ2-6	.	TRBV13	.	CASRKIGSSGANVLTF	TGTGCCAGCAGAAAAATTGGGAGCTCTGGGGCCAACGTCCTGACTTTC
TRBJ2-2	few	TRBV7-3	.	CASSPKNTGELFF	TGTGCCAGCAGTCCTAAGAACACCGGGGAGCTGTTTTTT
TRBJ1-1	.	TRBV5-1	.	CASTIAQGSTEAFF	TGCGCCAGCACCATTGCACAGGGCAGCACTGAAGCTTTCTTT
TRBJ2-1	.	TRBV15	.	CATSRDPRGEQFF	TGTGCCACCAGCAGAGATCCAAGGGGTGAGCAGTTCTTC
TRBJ2-2	.	TRBV28	.	CAGQDYNTGELFF	TGTGCCGGCCAAGATTATAACACCGGGGAGCTGTTTTTT
TRBJ2-5	.	TRBV7-2	TRBD2	CASSLRTSGGQTQYF	TGTGCCAGCAGCTTAAGGACTAGCGGGGGACAGACCCAGTACTTC
TRBJ2-7	.	TRBV6-2/TRBV6-3	.	CAIPPGAYEQYF	TGTGCCATCCCACCCGGGGCCTACGAGCAGTACTTC
TRBJ1-1	.	TRBV28	.	CASSLSAWGVGTEAFF	TGTGCCAGCAGTTTATCAGCTTGGGGTGTGGGCACTGAAGCTTTCTTT
TRBJ2-3	.	TRBV4-3	TRBD2	CASSQEGGAGATDTQYF	TGCGCCAGCAGCCAAGAGGGCGGAGCGGGAGCCACAGATACGCAGTATTTT
TRBJ1-1	.	TRBV20-1	.	CSAGLPATEAFF	TGCAGTGCCGGACTTCCCGCCACTGAAGCTTTCTTT
TRBJ2-5	.	TRBV9	TRBD2	CASSVVLAGLETQYF	TGTGCCAGCAGCGTAGTTCTAGCGGGTCTGGAGACCCAGTACTTC
TRBJ1-2	.	TRBV25-1	TRBD1	CASSETGDGYTF	TGTGCCAGCAGTGAAACAGGGGATGGCTACACCTTC
TRBJ2-5	.	TRBV20-1	.	CSATTLFFAETQYF	TGCAGTGCTACCACGTTATTTTTTGCCGAGACCCAGTACTTC
TRBJ2-7	.	TRBV6-2/TRBV6-3	.	CASSPQPGVYEQYF	TGTGCCAGCAGTCCCCAGCCAGGAGTGTACGAGCAGTACTTC
TRBJ2-1	.	TRBV29-1	.	CSVEELGNEQFF	TGCAGCGTTGAAGAGCTGGGGAATGAGCAGTTCTTC
TRBJ2-7	.	TRBV20-1	.	CSAMEGGEQYF	TGCAGTGCTATGGAGGGGGGAGAGCAGTACTTC
TRBJ1-1	.	TRBV24-1	TRBD1	CATRPRDRTNTEAFF	TGTGCCACCAGGCCCCGGGACAGGACGAACACTGAAGCTTTCTTT
TRBJ2-4	.	TRBV29-1	.	CSVVSDGNIQYF	TGCAGCGTTGTCAGTGATGGGAACATTCAGTACTTC
TRBJ2-1	.	TRBV7-8	.	CASSATVAWSGEQFF	TGTGCCAGCAGCGCAACGGTCGCGTGGTCAGGGGAGCAGTTCTTC
TRBJ2-4	.	TRBV4-3	.	CASSQDGGGRIQYF	TGCGCCAGCAGCCAAGATGGGGGAGGACGTATTCAGTACTTC
TRBJ1-6	once	TRBV24-1	.	CATSDVAAGSPLHF	TGTGCCACCAGTGACGTTGCAGCTGGTTCACCCCTCCACTTT
TRBJ2-7	.	TRBV3-1	.	CASSQKGRGEQYF	TGTGCCAGCAGCCAAAAGGGACGGGGCGAGCAGTACTTC
TRBJ2-6	.	TRBV27	TRBD1	CASSGRGLTGANVLTF	TGTGCCAGCAGTGGCAGGGGGCTGACTGGGGCCAACGTCCTGACTTTC
TRBJ2-4	.	TRBV4-3	TRBD2	CASSQDRGLAVKNIQYF	TGCGCCAGCAGCCAAGATAGGGGACTAGCGGTCAAAAACATTCAGTACTTC
TRBJ1-1	.	TRBV30	.	CAWSVPGRPAFF	TGTGCCTGGAGTGTCCCCGGCCGGCCAGCTTTCTTT
TRBJ2-7	.	TRBV2	.	CASGWEASYEQYF	TGTGCCAGCGGTTGGGAGGCCTCCTACGAGCAGTACTTC
TRBJ1-5	once	TRBV7-2	TRBD1	CASSLAGTGGQPQHF	TGTGCCAGCAGCTTAGCCGGGACAGGGGGTCAGCCCCAGCATTTT
TRBJ2-1	.	TRBV20-1	TRBD2	CSASGRGTYNEQFF	TGCAGTGCTTCAGGGAGGGGCACCTACAATGAGCAGTTCTTC
TRBJ2-5	.	TRBV20-1	TRBD2	CSATSGTSSAQYF	TGCAGTGCGACCTCCGGGACTAGTTCGGCCCAGTACTTC
TRBJ2-4	.	TRBV28	TRBD2	CASSSWRGENIQYF	TGTGCCAGCAGCTCCTGGCGGGGGGAAAACATTCAGTACTTC
TRBJ1-1	.	TRBV7-2	.	CASSLSAQDTEAFF	TGTGCCAGCAGCTTATCGGCCCAGGACACTGAAGCTTTCTTT
TRBJ2-4	.	TRBV14	TRBD1	CASSHGQGAKNIQYF	TGTGCCAGCAGCCACGGACAGGGGGCCAAAAACATTCAGTACTTC
TRBJ2-3	.	TRBV7-9	.	CASSYLGGLEDTQYF	TGTGCCAGCAGCTACTTGGGCGGGCTCGAAGATACGCAGTATTTT
TRBJ1-1	once	TRBV28	.	CASSGSEAFF	TGTGCCAGCAGTGGGAGCGAAGCTTTCTTT
TRBJ2-1	.	TRBV4-3	.	CASSQESFSGNEQFF	TGCGCCAGCAGCCAAGAATCTTTCTCAGGCAATGAGCAGTTCTTC
TRBJ1-2	.	TRBV20-1	TRBD1	CSARDRQGRAGGYTF	TGCAGTGCTAGGGACCGACAGGGGCGGGCTGGAGGCTACACCTTC
TRBJ2-1	.	TRBV20-1	.	CSARGGTGDEQFF	TGCAGTGCTAGGGGCGGGACTGGAGATGAGCAGTTCTTC
TRBJ1-2	.	TRBV14	.	CASSQEVFSLYGYTF	TGTGCCAGCAGCCAAGAGGTTTTCAGCCTCTATGGCTACACCTTC
TRBJ1-3	.	TRBV7-2	.	CASSLLNSGNTIYF	TGTGCCAGCAGCTTGTTGAACTCTGGAAACACCATATATTTT
TRBJ1-2	.	TRBV5-1	TRBD1	CASSPRDRDHYGYTF	TGCGCCAGCAGCCCCCGGGACAGGGACCACTATGGCTACACCTTC
TRBJ1-2	.	TRBV5-4	.	CASSPRTVNYGYTF	TGTGCCAGCAGCCCTCGGACGGTCAACTATGGCTACACCTTC
TRBJ2-7	.	TRBV5-4	.	CASSWPGGEQYF	TGTGCCAGCAGCTGGCCGGGTGGCGAGCAGTACTTC
TRBJ2-5	.	TRBV9	.	CASSVGWGAETQYF	TGTGCCAGCAGCGTAGGATGGGGGGCTGAGACCCAGTACTTC
TRBJ1-3	.	TRBV27	.	CASSLHSGNTIYF	TGTGCCAGCAGTTTACACTCTGGAAACACCATATATTTT
TRBJ2-5	once	TRBV9	TRBD2	CASSVGTSGMETQYF	TGTGCCAGCAGCGTTGGGACTAGCGGGATGGAGACCCAGTACTTC
TRBJ1-2	.	TRBV6-4	.	CASSDRVGGYTF	TGTGCCAGCAGTGACAGGGTCGGAGGCTACACCTTC
TRBJ2-6	.	TRBV6-2/TRBV6-3	TRBD1	CASSYLTGSFWETF	TGTGCCAGCAGTTACCTGACAGGGTCCTTCTGGGAGACTTTC
TRBJ2-5	.	TRBV7-2	.	CASSLDPQETQYF	TGTGCCAGCAGCTTGGACCCTCAAGAGACCCAGTACTTC
TRBJ2-3	.	TRBV13	.	CASSPIAWGRYTDTQYF	TGTGCCAGCAGCCCGATAGCTTGGGGACGCTACACAGATACGCAGTATTTT
TRBJ2-2	.	TRBV29-1	.	CSASTTGELFF	TGCAGCGCCTCGACCACCGGGGAGCTGTTTTTT
TRBJ2-3	.	TRBV30	.	CAWRGQQDATDTQYF	TGTGCCTGGAGGGGACAACAGGACGCCACAGATACGCAGTATTTT
TRBJ1-2	once	TRBV20-1	TRBD1	CSASGQGSSGYTF	TGCAGTGCTTCGGGACAGGGGTCTTCTGGCTACACCTTC
TRBJ2-5	.	TRBV5-6	TRBD2	CASSPLGRSETQYF	TGTGCCAGCAGCCCCCTCGGGAGGAGTGAGACCCAGTACTTC
TRBJ2-1	.	TRBV27	TRBD1	CASAVSGTGMLGEQFF	TGTGCCAGCGCCGTATCCGGGACAGGGATGTTGGGTGAGCAGTTCTTC
TRBJ2-2	.	TRBV24-1	TRBD1	CATSDVGQGTGELFF	TGTGCCACCAGTGATGTTGGACAGGGCACCGGGGAGCTGTTTTTT
TRBJ1-2	.	TRBV7-2	TRBD1	CASRPGTGNNYGYTF	TGTGCCAGCAGACCCGGGACAGGGAATAACTATGGCTACACCTTC
TRBJ1-2	few	TRBV20-1	.	CSASAVGYGYTF	TGCAGTGCTAGTGCCGTCGGATACGGCTACACCTTC